The rows below give T cell receptor beta chains drawn from one sample of a study of blood T cell repertoires in COVID-19. The data were produced by immunoSEQ multiplex PCR, yet TCRdb's version contains in-frame clones alone and is incomplete. The profile covers about 160,000 clones, with approximately 82% appearing a single time and around 4.3% taken by the ten largest. The sample was PBMCs or T cells enriched from blood (not recorded which). The source is a woman aged 45 to 65 who had recovered from COVID-19. Each CDR3 is given with its conserved first and last residue.

13 | TRBJ1-2 | TRBV7-9 | CASSLVANYGYTF
12 | TRBJ2-1 | TRBV30 | CASTSGRVEQFF
13 | TRBJ1-1 | TRBV11-3 | CASSRSPSGVAFF
13 | TRBJ2-2 | TRBV11-3 | CASSLFEGGELFF
15 | TRBJ1-2 | TRBV6-1 | CASSEGGTGWYGYTF
18 | TRBJ1-2 | TRBV11-3 | CASSLGVAGATKNYGYTF
16 | TRBJ1-1 | TRBV5-4 | CASSPGTGNLNTEAFF
14 | TRBJ1-6 | TRBV7-3 | CASSLSGGNSPLHF
13 | TRBJ1-1 | TRBV6-5 | CASSYSGQGEAFF
12 | TRBJ1-6 | TRBV30 | CAWSVGRPALHF
16 | TRBJ1-3 | TRBV5-1 | CASSYGTGVTGNTIYF
17 | TRBJ1-1 | TRBV18 | CASSPQTTGGMNTEAFF
17 | TRBJ1-2 | TRBV4-1 | CASSQYGRDTANYGYTF
13 | TRBJ1-2 | TRBV3-1/TRBV3-2 | CASSHVRSQRYTF
14 | TRBJ1-3 | TRBV11-2 | CASSRTGPRNTIYF
14 | TRBJ1-4 | TRBV7-9 | CASSPGQNNEKLFF
14 | TRBJ2-3 | TRBV20-1 | CSASSGGGTDTQYF
13 | TRBJ1-1 | TRBV19 | CASRTGWNTEAFF
18 | TRBJ2-3 | TRBV5-4 | CASRNLAGGISSTDTQYF
15 | TRBJ1-1 | TRBV5-4 | CASSFETGGNTEAFF
18 | TRBJ2-1 | TRBV7-7 | CASSLVVPSGRLYNEQFF
15 | TRBJ2-1 | TRBV4-1 | CASSQWTSGKNEQFF
15 | TRBJ1-1 | TRBV12-5 | CASGFPTRMNTEAFF
15 | TRBJ2-1 | TRBV19 | CASTGIGYGHNEQFF
17 | TRBJ1-1 | TRBV18 | CASSPPGTGGLDTEAFF
13 | TRBJ1-1 | TRBV7-9 | CASGDSFLGWAFF
17 | TRBJ1-4 | TRBV18 | CASSPPGGLGTNEKLFF
13 | TRBJ1-5 | TRBV7-9 | CASSFEESQPQHF
11 | TRBJ1-2 | TRBV20-1 | CSRQEDHGYTF
13 | TRBJ1-6 | TRBV29-1 | CSALTGPNSPLHF
14 | TRBJ1-1 | TRBV7-9 | CASSTRQKHTEAFF
12 | TRBJ1-2 | TRBV6-1 | CASSEPRYGYTF
13 | TRBJ2-5 | TRBV19 | CASRDGGRETQYF
13 | TRBJ2-3 | TRBV9 | CASSVGSSDTQYF
18 | TRBJ2-1 | TRBV21-1 | CASSKGVWTGGGLDEQFF
12 | TRBJ2-5 | TRBV19 | CASRQGGETQYF
12 | TRBJ1-5 | TRBV19 | CASKEGLQPQHF
14 | TRBJ2-2 | TRBV30 | CAWSVTGSGGELFF
16 | TRBJ2-3 | TRBV14 | CASSRGLAAYTDTQYF
14 | TRBJ1-5 | TRBV28 | CASTPDRTDQPQHF
18 | TRBJ2-1 | TRBV7-9 | CASSLFPRWGQGTHEQFF
13 | TRBJ1-4 | TRBV30 | CAWSGTGPEKLFF
13 | TRBJ1-5 | TRBV3-1/TRBV3-2 | CASSRRENQPQHF
18 | TRBJ2-2 | TRBV7-9 | CASSVPGLAGVATGELFF
17 | TRBJ2-1 | TRBV18 | CASSSSGRAGSYNEQFF
16 | TRBJ2-1 | TRBV18 | CASSPQGTGGYNEQFF
14 | TRBJ2-3 | TRBV5-1 | CASSLGQVKDTQYF
13 | TRBJ1-2 | TRBV6-5 | CASTPGPNYGYTF
12 | TRBJ2-1 | TRBV7-9 | CASSFGGYEQFF
15 | TRBJ1-5 | TRBV4-1 | CASSQDPGGGQPQHF
14 | TRBJ1-6 | TRBV28 | CASSPSSYNSPLHF
16 | TRBJ2-3 | TRBV7-9 | CASSTKTGHSTDTQYF